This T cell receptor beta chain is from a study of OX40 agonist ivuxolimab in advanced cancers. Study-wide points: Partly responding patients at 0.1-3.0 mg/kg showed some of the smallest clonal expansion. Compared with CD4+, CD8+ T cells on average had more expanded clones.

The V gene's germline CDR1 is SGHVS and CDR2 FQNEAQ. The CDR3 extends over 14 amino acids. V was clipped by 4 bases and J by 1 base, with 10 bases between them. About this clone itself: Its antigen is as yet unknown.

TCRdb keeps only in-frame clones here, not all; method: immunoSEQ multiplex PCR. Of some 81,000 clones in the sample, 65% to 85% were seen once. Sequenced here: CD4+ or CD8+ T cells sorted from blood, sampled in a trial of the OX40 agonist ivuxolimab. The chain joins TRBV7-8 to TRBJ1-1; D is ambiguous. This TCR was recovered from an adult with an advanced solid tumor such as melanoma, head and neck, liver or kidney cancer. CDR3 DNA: TGTGCCAGCAGCTCCCTAGGCCGGAACACTGAAGCTTTCTTT. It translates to CASSSLGRNTEAFF.